The T cell receptor (beta chain) described here comes from a study of identical twins. Via MiXCR, TCRdb re-called the 5' RACE reads, giving one row per CDR3 protein. The table has some 270,000 distinct CDR3 sequences, around 8% seen once; the top ten hold approximately 3%. Healthy Caucasians were all of the donors. Study-wide findings and caveats: Invariant cells of the MAIT and iNKT types might have partly distorted the zero-insertion analyses.

This clonotype was counted between two and nine times. No antigen is known for it. This sample also belongs to another study, concerning yellow fever vaccine responses in identical twins.

Sample: CD8+ T cells sorted from blood. This clonotype was sampled from a woman between 18 and 29 years old in good health.

CDR3 sequence reads: CASRISGTGLEDEQFF. DNA of the CDR3: TGTGCCAGCAGAATTAGCGGGACAGGGTTAGAGGATGAGCAGTTCTTC. V usage is TRBV28 and J usage is TRBJ2-1, with a possible D match to TRBD1 (9 bases). Trimming cost V 6 bases and J 8 bases, with 23 bases left between them. Germline CDR1 MDHEN, CDR2 SYDVKM. The CDR3 length is 16 residues.